The text below deals with one TCR beta chain. This clone was detected once. Its antigen specificity is not known. No much larger clonotype is one base removed from it; base qualities were not supplied. Including the terminal cysteine and phenylalanine, the CDR3 comprises 16 residues. This entry keeps only the CDR3 DNA: 48 bases, framed from base 1. The data belong to a study of shared clonotypes between healthy human individuals (dated by TCRdb to the early 2020s). Regarding the research as a whole: A couple of women and a few men aged 18 to 49 years were included in the cohort. For each donor, three plates each were used for CD4 naive and CD4 memory, two plates were used for CD8 naive, and one plate was used for CD8 memory. The study deeply sequenced blood TCR repertoires of about 5 healthy adults to estimate repertoire size and the extent of clonotype sharing between individuals. To increase sequencing depth and limit assay-specific biases, TCR repertoire library preparation and sequencing were carried out by different laboratories using diverse techniques. Between about 0.8 and 9 billion PBMCs per donor were obtained by leukapheresis.

TCR CDR3 regions were amplified from genomic DNA by multiplex PCR using the deep immunoSEQ assay. Extracted genomic DNA from each cell subset was spread evenly across all wells of several immunoSEQ 96-well plates, with each plate serving as a replicate. For sorted subsets, each replicate PCR was loaded with 200 ng genomic DNA, equivalent to about 33,000 T cell genomes. Purified libraries were measured with a Qubit 3.0 fluorometer, size-checked on a Bioanalyzer 2100, and measured again with the KAPA Library Quantification kit. A separate single-read 150-cycle Illumina NextSeq 550 flow cell was used to sequence each immunoSEQ 96-well plate. Per the authors' processing: Because the immunoSEQ output held only junctional sequences and lacked quality scores, the filtering could not match the filtering applied to full-length reads. Sequences were annotated with PyIR, a Python wrapper for IgBLAST v1.9, using IMGT germline references to assign V/J genes and CDR3. Any read was removed if the V/J assignment was weak (E-value above 1e-6), the CDR3 was missing, or the read contained stop codons, out-of-frame junctions, or ambiguous translated residues. A V3J clonotype was defined by an identical inferred V gene, J gene, and CDR3 amino acid sequence. To compute the percentage overlap between repertoires, the number of shared unique clonotypes was divided by the size of the smaller repertoire. Repertoire richness was assessed with RTK rarefaction, the Chao1 estimator, and Recon v2.1 estimates of unobserved clonotypes. OLGA was used to compute generation probabilities for all TCRbeta clonotypes that the gDNA method yielded from several donors. TCRdb re-hosts the immuneACCESS table, in-frame sequences only. Its copies lack some clones; in the studies checked, an unresolved V gene accounts for under half of them, and the cause for the rest is not known. The DNA gave D and trimming, while V, J and clone size come from that table. This sample is represented by a few million clones; 90% to 95% of them were singletons. The ten largest clones represent 0.35% to 0.45% of the sample.

Here is what the overall study found, with its caveats: Compared with non-shared clonotypes, the clonotypes found in all four sorted-subset donors had higher generation probabilities. Estimated clonotype richness was generally larger for naive than for memory subsets. Across several donors, approximately 4.9% of naive CD4, approximately 3.6% of naive CD8, approximately 2.5% of memory CD4, and about 0.4% of memory CD8 clonotypes were shared. Rarefaction of sorted-subset datasets indicated incomplete sequencing despite the large sequencing depth. Based on pairwise subsampling, the degree of clonotype sharing among donors was expected to be affected by sequencing depth. The genetic and exposure-history diversity represented was limited by the small number of donors. Sampling was restricted to blood, and TCR repertoires in tissues likely differ from the TCR repertoires found in blood.

Healthy HIV-negative adults with no recently reported acute infections or vaccinations were included as donors. Every donor was a Caucasian adult living in Nashville, Tennessee, USA. Magnetic negative selection was used to enrich CD4+ T cells, after which naive cells were positively selected on CD45RA and the negative fraction became the memory subset. Blood was collected by leukapheresis, and PBMCs were isolated by Ficoll-Histopaque density gradient centrifugation and then cryopreserved in liquid nitrogen vapor phase. Analytical flow cytometry was used to check the purity and quantity of every magnetically sorted T cell population. From each sorted fraction, genomic DNA was isolated and quantified by UV absorbance on a Nanodrop 2000c.

Sequencing was carried out using naive CD4+ T cells from PBMCs. What the cell subset or site label conveys for this sample: CD45RA+ positively selected. The V gene is TRBV21-1 and the J gene is TRBJ2-3; the D call TRBD2 from the table was never checked on the DNA. TRBV21-1 is a known pseudogene. This TCR came from a man aged 18 to 30 in good health. Some clones in this sample may be carry-over from other donors' samples. The DNA sequence is TGTGCCAGCAGCTCCCCCCCGGGCGGGAGGGGAGATACGCAGTATTTT. It is translated as CASSSPPGGRGDTQYF.